This T cell receptor beta chain was identified during a study of T cells after yellow fever vaccination. Study at large: When fractions had low cell numbers, they were prepared with SMART-Seq v4 Ultra Low Input.

About this clonotype: Its cognate antigen is unknown.

General study points: Overall, a small share of clonotypes was seen in both CD4 and CD8 compartments.

By 5'RACE template switching, TCR cDNA was produced, with a universal primer site and UMIs added in the process. TCRdb re-analysed the 5' RACE reads in MiXCR, keeping a single row per CDR3 protein. The table lists some 600,000 distinct CDR3 sequences, over 9% of them singletons. With V trimmed by 4 bases and J by 4 bases, 4 bases remained unmatched. Germline assignment: CDR1 SGHTA and CDR2 FQGNSA. The CDR3 extends over 15 amino acids. The receptor was isolated from a man younger than 45 who received the YFV17D yellow fever vaccine. The chain recombines TRBV7-2 with TRBJ2-5; 12 bases fit TRBD2. Sample: PBMCs, taken on the day of the yellow fever booster vaccination. The CDR3 nucleotides read TGTGCCAGCAGCTCCCCGGGACTAGCGGGAGAGACCCAGTACTTC. It yields the protein CASSSPGLAGETQYF. Looking up the rest from reference TRBV7-2 and TRBJ2-5 gives the full variable domain: GAGVSQSPSNKVTEKGKDVELRCDPISGHTALYWYRQSLGQGLEFLIYFQGNSAPDKSGLPSDRFSAERTGGSVSTLTIQRTQQEDSAVYLCASSSPGLAGETQYFGPGTRLLVL.